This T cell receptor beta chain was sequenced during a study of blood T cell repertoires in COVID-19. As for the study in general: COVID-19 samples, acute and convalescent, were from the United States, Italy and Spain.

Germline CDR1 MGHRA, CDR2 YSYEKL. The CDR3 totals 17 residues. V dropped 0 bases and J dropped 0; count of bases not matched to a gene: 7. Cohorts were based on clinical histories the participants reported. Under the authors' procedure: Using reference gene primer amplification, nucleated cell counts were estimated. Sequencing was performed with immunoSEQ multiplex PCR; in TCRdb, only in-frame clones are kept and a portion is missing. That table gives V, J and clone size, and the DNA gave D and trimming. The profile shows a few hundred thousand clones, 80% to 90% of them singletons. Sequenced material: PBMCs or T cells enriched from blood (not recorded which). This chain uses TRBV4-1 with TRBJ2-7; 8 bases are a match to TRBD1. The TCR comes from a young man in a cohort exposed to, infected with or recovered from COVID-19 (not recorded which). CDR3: CASSQEKGQAASYEQYF. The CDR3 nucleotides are TGCGCCAGCAGCCAAGAAAAGGGACAGGCGGCCTCCTACGAGCAGTACTTC.